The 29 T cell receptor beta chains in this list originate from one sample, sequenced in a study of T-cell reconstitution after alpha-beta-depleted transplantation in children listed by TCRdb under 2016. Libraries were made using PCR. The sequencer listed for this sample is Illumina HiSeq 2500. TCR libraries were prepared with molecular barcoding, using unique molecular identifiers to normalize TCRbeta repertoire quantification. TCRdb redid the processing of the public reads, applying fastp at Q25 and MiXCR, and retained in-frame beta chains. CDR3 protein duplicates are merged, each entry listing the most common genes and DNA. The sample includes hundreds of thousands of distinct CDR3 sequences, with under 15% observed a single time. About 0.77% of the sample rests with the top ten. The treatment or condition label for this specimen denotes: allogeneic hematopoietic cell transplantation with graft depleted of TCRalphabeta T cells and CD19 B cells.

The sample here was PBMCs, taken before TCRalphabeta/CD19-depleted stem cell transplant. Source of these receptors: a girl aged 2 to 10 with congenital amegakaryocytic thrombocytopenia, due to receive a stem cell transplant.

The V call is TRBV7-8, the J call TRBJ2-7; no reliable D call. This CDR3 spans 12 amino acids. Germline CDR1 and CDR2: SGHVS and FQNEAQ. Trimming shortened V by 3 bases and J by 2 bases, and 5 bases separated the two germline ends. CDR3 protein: CASSLRPYEQYF. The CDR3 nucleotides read TGTGCCAGCAGCTTGAGGCCCTACGAGCAGTACTTC.

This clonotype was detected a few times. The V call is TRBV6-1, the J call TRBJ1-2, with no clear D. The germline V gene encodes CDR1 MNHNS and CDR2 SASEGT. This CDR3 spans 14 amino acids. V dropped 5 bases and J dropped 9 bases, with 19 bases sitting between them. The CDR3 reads CASSPSSTEPSYTF. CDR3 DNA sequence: TGTGCCAGCAGTCCTTCCTCGACGGAACCCAGCTACACCTTC.

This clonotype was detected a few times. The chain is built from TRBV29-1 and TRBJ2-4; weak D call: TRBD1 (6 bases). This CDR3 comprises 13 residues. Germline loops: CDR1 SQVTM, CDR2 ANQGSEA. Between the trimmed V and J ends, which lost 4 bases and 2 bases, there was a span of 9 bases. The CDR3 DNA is TGCAGCGTTGCACGGGACACCAAAAACATTCAGTACTTC. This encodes CSVARDTKNIQYF.

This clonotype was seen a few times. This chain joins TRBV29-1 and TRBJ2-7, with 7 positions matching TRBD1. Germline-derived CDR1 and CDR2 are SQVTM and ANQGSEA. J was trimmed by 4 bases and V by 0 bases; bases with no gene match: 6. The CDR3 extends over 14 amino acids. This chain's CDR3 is CSVEDRGGNYEQYF. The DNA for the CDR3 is TGCAGCGTTGAAGATCGAGGGGGCAATTACGAGCAGTACTTC.

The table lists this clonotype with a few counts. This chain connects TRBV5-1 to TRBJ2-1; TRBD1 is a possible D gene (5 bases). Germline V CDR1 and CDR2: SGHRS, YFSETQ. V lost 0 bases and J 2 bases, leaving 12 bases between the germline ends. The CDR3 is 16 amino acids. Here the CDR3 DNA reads TGCGCCAGCAGCTTGGAAGGGGCATACACCTACAATGAGCAGTTCTTC. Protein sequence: CASSLEGAYTYNEQFF.

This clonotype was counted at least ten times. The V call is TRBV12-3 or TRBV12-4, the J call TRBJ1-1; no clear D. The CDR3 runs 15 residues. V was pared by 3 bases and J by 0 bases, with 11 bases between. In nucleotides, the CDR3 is TGTGCCAGCAGTTTGTCAACCATTTTGAACACTGAAGCTTTCTTT. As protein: CASSLSTILNTEAFF.

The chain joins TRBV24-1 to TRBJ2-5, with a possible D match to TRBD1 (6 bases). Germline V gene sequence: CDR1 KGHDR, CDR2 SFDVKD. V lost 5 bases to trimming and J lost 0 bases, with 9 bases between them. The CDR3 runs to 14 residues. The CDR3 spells CATSVDRYQETQYF. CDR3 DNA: TGTGCCACCAGTGTCGACAGGTACCAAGAGACCCAGTACTTC.

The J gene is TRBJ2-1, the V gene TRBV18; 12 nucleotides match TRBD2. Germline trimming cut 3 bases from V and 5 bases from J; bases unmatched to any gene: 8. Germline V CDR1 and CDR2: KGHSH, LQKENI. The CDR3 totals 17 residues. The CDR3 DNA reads TGTGCCAGCTCACCTTTAGGACTAGCGGGAATTAACAATGAGCAGTTCTTC. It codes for CASSPLGLAGINNEQFF.

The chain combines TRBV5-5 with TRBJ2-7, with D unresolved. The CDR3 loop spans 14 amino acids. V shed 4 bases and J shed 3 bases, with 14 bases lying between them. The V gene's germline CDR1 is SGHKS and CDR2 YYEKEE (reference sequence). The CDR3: CASSVGTPYYEQYF. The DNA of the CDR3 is TGTGCCAGCAGCGTTGGTACCCCGTACTACGAGCAGTACTTC.

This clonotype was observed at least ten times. Written as DNA, the CDR3 is TGTGCCACCGCCCCCGGGGGGGATACGCAGTATTTT. It translates to CATAPGGDTQYF. V is TRBV10-3 and J is TRBJ2-3; the match to TRBD2 covers 7 bases. The length of the CDR3 is 12 residues. Germline V gives CDR1 ENHRY, CDR2 SYGVKD. V lost 10 bases and J lost 6; bases outside the gene matches: 7.

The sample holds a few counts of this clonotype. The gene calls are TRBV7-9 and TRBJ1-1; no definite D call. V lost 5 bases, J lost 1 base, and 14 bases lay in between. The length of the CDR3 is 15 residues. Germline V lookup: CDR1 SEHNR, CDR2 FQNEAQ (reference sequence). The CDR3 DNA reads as TGTGCCAGCAGCCCTGGGCCAACCACGAACACTGAAGCTTTCTTT. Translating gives CASSPGPTTNTEAFF.

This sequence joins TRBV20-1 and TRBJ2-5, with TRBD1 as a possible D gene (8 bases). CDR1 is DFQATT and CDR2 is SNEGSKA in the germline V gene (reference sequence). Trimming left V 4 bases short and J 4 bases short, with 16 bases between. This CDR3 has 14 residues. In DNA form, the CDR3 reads TGCAGTGCTATCGAGGACAGGGAGGGAGAGACCCAGTACTTC. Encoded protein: CSAIEDREGETQYF.

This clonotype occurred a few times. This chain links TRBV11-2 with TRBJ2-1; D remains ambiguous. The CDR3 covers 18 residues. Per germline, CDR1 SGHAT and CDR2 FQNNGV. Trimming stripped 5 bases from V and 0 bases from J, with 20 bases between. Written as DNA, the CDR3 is TGTGCCAGCAGCCACATCCGGGCGGACCTACGCTCCTACAATGAGCAGTTCTTC. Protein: CASSHIRADLRSYNEQFF.

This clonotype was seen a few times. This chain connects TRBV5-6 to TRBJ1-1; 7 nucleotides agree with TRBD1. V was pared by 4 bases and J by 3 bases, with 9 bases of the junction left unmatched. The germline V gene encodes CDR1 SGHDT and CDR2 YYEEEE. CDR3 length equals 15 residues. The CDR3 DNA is TGTGCCAGCAGCCCGGAAGTCGACAGGGACACTGAAGCTTTCTTT. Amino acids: CASSPEVDRDTEAFF.

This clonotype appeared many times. The CDR3 coding sequence is TGCAGCGTAGTACTAGCGGCCCACAGCGATACGCAGTATTTT. This translates into CSVVLAAHSDTQYF. The chain is built from TRBV29-1 and TRBJ2-3, with 8 bases lining up with TRBD2. CDR3 size: 14 residues. Germline V lookup: CDR1 SQVTM, CDR2 ANQGSEA. V shed 6 bases, J shed 6 bases, and the junction held 11 bases outside the gene matches.

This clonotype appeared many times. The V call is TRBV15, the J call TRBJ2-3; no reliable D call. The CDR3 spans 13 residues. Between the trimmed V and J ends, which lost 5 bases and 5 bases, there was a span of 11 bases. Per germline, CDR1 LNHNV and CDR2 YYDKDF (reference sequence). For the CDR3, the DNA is TGTGCCACCAGCCTTGAGCTAGAAGATACGCAGTATTTT. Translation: CATSLELEDTQYF.

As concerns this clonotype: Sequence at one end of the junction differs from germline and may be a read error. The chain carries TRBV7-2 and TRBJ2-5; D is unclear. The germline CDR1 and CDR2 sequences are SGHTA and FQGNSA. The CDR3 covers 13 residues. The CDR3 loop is CASSLSVASPQSF. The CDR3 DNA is TGTGCCAGCAGCTTATCCGTCGCCTCCCCCCAGTCCTTC.

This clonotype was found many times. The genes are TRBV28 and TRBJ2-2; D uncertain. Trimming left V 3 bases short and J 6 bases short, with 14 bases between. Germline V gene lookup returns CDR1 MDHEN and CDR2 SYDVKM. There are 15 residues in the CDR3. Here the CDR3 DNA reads TGTGCCAGCAGTTTTGAGCTAGTGGGTCCCGGGGAGCTGTTTTTT. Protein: CASSFELVGPGELFF.

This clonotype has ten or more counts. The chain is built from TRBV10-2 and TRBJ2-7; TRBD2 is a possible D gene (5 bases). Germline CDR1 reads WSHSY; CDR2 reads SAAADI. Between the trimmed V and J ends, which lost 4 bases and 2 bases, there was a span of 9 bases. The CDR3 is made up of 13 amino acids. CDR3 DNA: TGCGCCAGCAGTGGGAAACTAGCCTACGAGCAGTACTTC. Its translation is CASSGKLAYEQYF.

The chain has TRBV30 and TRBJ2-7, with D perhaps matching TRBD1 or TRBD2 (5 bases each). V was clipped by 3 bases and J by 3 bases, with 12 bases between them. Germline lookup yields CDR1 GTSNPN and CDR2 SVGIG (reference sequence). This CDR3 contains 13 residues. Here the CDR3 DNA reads TGTGCCTGGAGCTGGGGACGCATCTACGAGCAGTACTTC. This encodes CAWSWGRIYEQYF. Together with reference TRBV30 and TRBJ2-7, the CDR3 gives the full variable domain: SQTIHQWPATLVQPVGSPLSLECTVEGTSNPNLYWYRQAAGRGLQLLFYSVGIGQISSEVPQNLSASRPQDRQFILSSKKLLLSDSGFYLCAWSWGRIYEQYFGPGTRLTVT.

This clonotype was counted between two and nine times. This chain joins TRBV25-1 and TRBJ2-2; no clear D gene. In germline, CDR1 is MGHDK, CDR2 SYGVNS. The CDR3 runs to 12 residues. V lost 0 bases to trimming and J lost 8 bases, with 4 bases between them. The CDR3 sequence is CASSEYRGELFF. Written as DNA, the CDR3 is TGTGCCAGCAGTGAATATAGAGGGGAGCTGTTTTTT.

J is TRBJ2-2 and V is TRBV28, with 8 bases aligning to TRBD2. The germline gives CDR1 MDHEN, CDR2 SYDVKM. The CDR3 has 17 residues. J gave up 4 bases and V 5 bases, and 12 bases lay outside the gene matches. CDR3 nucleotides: TGTGCCAGCAGTCAATCCAGAGCGGGAGTGATCACCGGGGAGCTGTTTTTT. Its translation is CASSQSRAGVITGELFF.

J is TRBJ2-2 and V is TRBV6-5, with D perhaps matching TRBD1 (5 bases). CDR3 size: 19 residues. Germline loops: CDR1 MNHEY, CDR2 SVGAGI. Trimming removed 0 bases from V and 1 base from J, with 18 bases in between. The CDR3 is CASSYSISWAGQNTGELFF. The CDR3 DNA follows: TGTGCCAGCAGTTACTCCATCTCTTGGGCAGGGCAGAACACCGGGGAGCTGTTTTTT.

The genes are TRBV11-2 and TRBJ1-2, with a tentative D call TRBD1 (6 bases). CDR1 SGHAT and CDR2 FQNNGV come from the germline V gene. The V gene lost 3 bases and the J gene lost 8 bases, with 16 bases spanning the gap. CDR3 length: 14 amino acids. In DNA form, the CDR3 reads TGTGCCAGCAGCTTGGGGGCCACGGGACGGGGCTACACCTTC. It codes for CASSLGATGRGYTF.

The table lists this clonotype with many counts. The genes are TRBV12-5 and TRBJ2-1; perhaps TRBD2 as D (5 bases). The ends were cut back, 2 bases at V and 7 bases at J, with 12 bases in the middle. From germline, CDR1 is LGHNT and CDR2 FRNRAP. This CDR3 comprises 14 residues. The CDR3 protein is CASGLTLAQNEQFF. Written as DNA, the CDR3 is TGTGCTAGTGGTTTGACCCTAGCCCAGAATGAGCAGTTCTTC.

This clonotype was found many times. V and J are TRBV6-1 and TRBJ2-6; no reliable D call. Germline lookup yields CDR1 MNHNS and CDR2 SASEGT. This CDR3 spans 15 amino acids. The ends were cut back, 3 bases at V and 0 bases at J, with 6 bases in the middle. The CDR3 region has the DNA TGTGCCAGCAGTGAGACCGGCTCTGGGGCCAACGTCCTGACTTTC. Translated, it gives CASSETGSGANVLTF.

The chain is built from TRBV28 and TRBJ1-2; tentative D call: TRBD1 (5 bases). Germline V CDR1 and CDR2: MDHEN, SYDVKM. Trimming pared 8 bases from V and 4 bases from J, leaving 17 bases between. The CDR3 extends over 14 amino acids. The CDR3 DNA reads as TGTGCCAGCCACTCGCAGGGAAGAAGCTATGGCTACACCTTC. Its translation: CASHSQGRSYGYTF.

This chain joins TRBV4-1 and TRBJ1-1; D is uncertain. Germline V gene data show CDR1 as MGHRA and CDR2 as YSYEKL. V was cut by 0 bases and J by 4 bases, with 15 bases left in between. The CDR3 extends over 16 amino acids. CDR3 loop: CASSQDRGPAITEAFF. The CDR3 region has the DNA TGCGCCAGCAGCCAAGATCGAGGACCGGCGATCACTGAAGCTTTCTTT.

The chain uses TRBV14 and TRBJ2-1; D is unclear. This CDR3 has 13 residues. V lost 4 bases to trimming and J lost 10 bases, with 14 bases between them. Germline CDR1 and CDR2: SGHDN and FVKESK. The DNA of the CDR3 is TGTGCCAGCAGCCCGCGGCCAGACCTAGAGCAGTTCTTC. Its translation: CASSPRPDLEQFF.